This TCR beta chain was recovered during a study of blood T cell repertoires in COVID-19. Overall study: The United States, Italy and Spain supplied acute and convalescent COVID-19 samples. T cells, B-cell-depleted T cells, or PBMCs supplied cDNA or gDNA.

The junction had 9 bases not matched to a gene; V was cut back by 5 bases and J by 9 bases. This CDR3 contains 14 residues. The germline CDR1 and CDR2 sequences are MNHEY and SMNVEV (reference sequence). Per the original data handling: For nucleated cells, counts were estimated from reference gene primer amplification. The repertoire was sequenced with immunoSEQ multiplex PCR; TCRdb's copy has only in-frame clones and lacks some. V and J calls and clone size are those listed in that table; D and trimming were worked out from the DNA. The table records around 150,000 clones, roughly 80% of them present only once.

This rearrangement joins TRBV27 to TRBJ2-1, with TRBD2 matching over 8 bases. The TCR sequence derives from a man aged 60 to 69 with acute or convalescent COVID-19. The material sequenced was peripheral blood. This CDR3 reads CASSTHLGTSEQFF. CDR3 DNA sequence: TGTGCCAGCAGTACCCACTTAGGGACTAGTGAGCAGTTCTTC.